Below are 10 T cell receptor beta chains sequenced from a single sample in a study of PD-L1 blockade in urothelial cancer. Clones were sequenced by immunoSEQ multiplex PCR, and TCRdb holds only the in-frame ones, with some missing. This sample has about 45,000 clones, with 82% found just once. The time point here: peripheral blood 6 weeks after treatment start. Sequencing was performed on PBMCs, taken around atezolizumab (anti-PD-L1) treatment. The receptors were gathered from a man in his fifties or sixties with urothelial cancer.

The rearrangement links TRBV19 to TRBJ2-7; 12 bases are a match to TRBD2. The CDR3 spans 15 residues. Trimming took 5 bases from V and 3 from J; bases not matched to a gene: 5. CDR1 LNHDA and CDR2 SQIVND come from the germline V gene (reference sequence). The DNA for the CDR3 is TGTGCCAGTAGTGCCCGGACTAGCGGGAACTACGAGCAGTACTTC. Amino acids: CASSARTSGNYEQYF.

The chain has TRBV11-2 and TRBJ2-5; perhaps TRBD1 as D (6 bases). From germline, CDR1 is SGHAT and CDR2 FQNNGV. Trimming removed 4 bases at V and 3 bases at J, with 12 bases between. The CDR3 totals 14 residues. The CDR3 sequence is CASSWTTGEETQYF. The CDR3, as DNA: TGTGCCAGCAGCTGGACGACAGGCGAAGAGACCCAGTACTTC.

This chain connects TRBV7-6 to TRBJ2-3; 12 nucleotides line up with TRBD2. CDR1 is SGHVS and CDR2 is FNYEAQ in the germline V gene. This CDR3 is 19 amino acids long. J lost 2 bases, V lost 5 bases, and 14 bases had no gene match. CDR3 sequence: CASSVLAGGLRPLTDTQYF. CDR3 coding DNA: TGTGCCAGCAGCGTACTAGCGGGGGGACTCCGCCCGCTCACAGATACGCAGTATTTT. The whole variable domain, filled in from reference TRBV7-6 and TRBJ2-3, reads GAGVSQSPRYKVTKRGQDVALRCDPISGHVSLYWYRQALGQGPEFLTYFNYEAQQDKSGLPNDRFSAERPEGSISTLTIQRTEQRDSAMYRCASSVLAGGLRPLTDTQYFGPGTRLTVL.

The V and J genes are TRBV13 and TRBJ2-7, with 9 nucleotides matching TRBD1. Germline V gives CDR1 PRHDT, CDR2 FYEKMQ (reference sequence). The length of the CDR3 is 14 residues. Losses at the gene ends were 4 bases for V and 3 bases for J; bases not matched to a gene: 4. CDR3 DNA sequence: TGTGCCAGCAGCTCGGGACAGGGTAGCTACGAGCAGTACTTC. This encodes CASSSGQGSYEQYF.

The chain links TRBV7-9 to TRBJ2-3; TRBD1 agrees at 10 bases. This CDR3 comprises 16 residues. Looked up from germline, CDR1 is SEHNR and CDR2 is FQNEAQ (reference sequence). Trimming removed 3 bases from V and 6 bases from J; junction bases left unmatched: 9. The chain's CDR3 is CASSLGRQGAGDTQYF. CDR3 nucleotide sequence: TGTGCCAGCAGCTTGGGGAGACAGGGGGCCGGGGATACGCAGTATTTT. The entire variable domain, with the rest obtained from reference TRBV7-9 and TRBJ2-3, is as follows: DTGVSQNPRHKITKRGQNVTFRCDPISEHNRLYWYRQTLGQGPEFLTYFQNEAQLEKSRLLSDRFSAERPKGSFSTLEIQRTEQGDSAMYLCASSLGRQGAGDTQYFGPGTRLTVL.

The chain links TRBV14 to TRBJ2-5; D possibly corresponds to TRBD1 (5 bases). The V gene's germline CDR1 is SGHDN and CDR2 FVKESK. This CDR3 region has 15 residues. The V and J ends lost 1 base and 1 base respectively, with 10 bases between them. CDR3 sequence (DNA): TGTGCCAGCAGCCAAGGTCTCAGGGTCCAAGAGACCCAGTACTTC. Translated: CASSQGLRVQETQYF. The variable domain in full, completed from reference TRBV14 and TRBJ2-5, reads EAGVTQFPSHSVIEKGQTVTLRCDPISGHDNLYWYRRVMGKEIKFLLHFVKESKQDESGMPNNRFLAERTGGTYSTLKVQPAELEDSGVYFCASSQGLRVQETQYFGPGTRLLVL.

CDR3 nucleotide sequence: TGTGCCATCAGTGATACGACAAGTAATGGCTACACCTTC. It translates to CAISDTTSNGYTF. The chain combines TRBV10-3 with TRBJ1-2; D uncertain. Between the trimmed V and J ends, which lost 3 bases and 6 bases, there was a span of 11 bases. The germline CDR1 and CDR2 sequences are ENHRY and SYGVKD. The CDR3 is 13 amino acids.

The chain recombines TRBV5-4 with TRBJ2-7; 7 nucleotides line up with TRBD1. V dropped 3 bases and J dropped 7; count of bases not matched to a gene: 13. The CDR3 is made up of 15 amino acids. Per germline, CDR1 SGHNT and CDR2 YYREEE (reference sequence). The CDR3 DNA sequence: TGTGCCAGCAGCTCCCGGGACAGACCCCTTCGTGAGCAGTACTTC. This sequence encodes CASSSRDRPLREQYF.

CDR3: CASSLKEQETQYF. As DNA, the CDR3 is TGCGCCAGCAGCTTGAAGGAGCAAGAGACCCAGTACTTC. The chain joins TRBV5-1 to TRBJ2-5; D gene unclear. The germline V and J ends were trimmed by 1 base and 2 bases, with 6 bases remaining between them. The length of the CDR3 is 13 residues. Germline V gene lookup returns CDR1 SGHRS and CDR2 YFSETQ.

This clone turned up a few times. The chain combines TRBV21-1 with TRBJ1-2. TRBV21-1 is shown as a pseudogene. The CDR3 sequence is 14 residues long. The CDR3: CASRSARLSYGYTF. CDR3 bases: TGTGCCAGCAGGTCTGCGAGGCTTTCCTATGGCTACACCTTC.